What follows are 31 T cell receptor beta chains derived from one specimen sequenced in a study of cytomegalovirus exposure and HLA in healthy donors (dated by TCRdb to between 2016 and 2019). Libraries were prepared through the immunoSEQ multiplex PCR assay. For the multiplex PCR, a mixture combining 60 forward primers for TCR Vbeta segments and 13 reverse primers for TCR Jbeta segments was used. Here the immuneACCESS table is served through TCRdb, limited to in-frame sequences with V and J called. Missing clones are a known gap in these copies; in checked studies unresolved V genes cover under half, and the rest lacks a known reason. This sample lists 40,000 to 55,000 clones; about four fifths were detected once. The ten most abundant clones make up 2% to 3% of the sample. What was sequenced was PBMCs. The receptors shown here come from a boy between 10 and 17 years old in good health and CMV-seropositive.

The chain combines TRBV6-1 with TRBJ2-7, with 10 positions matching TRBD2. Germline V gene lookup returns CDR1 MNHNS and CDR2 SASEGT. V lost 5 bases to trimming and J lost 4 bases; unmatched junction nucleotides: 8. The CDR3 spans 15 residues. The CDR3 bases are TGTGCCAGCAGTCTCCCTAGCGGGGGCTCTTACGAGCAGTACTTC. It yields the protein CASSLPSGGSYEQYF.

The chain joins TRBV6-1 to TRBJ1-2; 7 bases line up with TRBD1. The ends lost 4 bases at V and 4 bases at J; junction bases unmatched: 9. The germline V gene encodes CDR1 MNHNS and CDR2 SASEGT. The CDR3 consists of 15 residues. CDR3 region: CASSGGTASSYGYTF. In nucleotides, the CDR3 is TGTGCCAGCAGTGGAGGGACAGCTAGTTCCTATGGCTACACCTTC.

J is TRBJ2-3 and V is TRBV4-1, with 7 nucleotides matching TRBD2. From germline, CDR1 is MGHRA and CDR2 YSYEKL. The CDR3 length is 15 residues. The V segment lost 0 bases and the J segment 6 bases; nucleotides outside the gene matches: 6. CDR3 DNA sequence: TGCGCCAGCAGCCAAGATTATTGGGAGGGGGATACGCAGTATTTT. Translating it yields CASSQDYWEGDTQYF.

The J gene is TRBJ2-5, the V gene TRBV9; 12 nucleotides match TRBD2. The V segment lost 4 bases and the J segment 3 bases; nucleotides outside the gene matches: 13. Germline values: CDR1 SGDLS, CDR2 YYNGEE. The CDR3 covers 18 residues. The CDR3 protein is CASSPPPPGLAGKETQYF. The CDR3 nucleotides are TGTGCCAGCAGCCCGCCCCCCCCTGGACTAGCGGGGAAAGAGACCCAGTACTTC.

CDR3: CASSLDPGYSYEQYF. DNA of the CDR3: TGTGCCAGCTCACTTGACCCGGGGTACTCCTACGAGCAGTACTTC. The genes are TRBV18 and TRBJ2-7; D perhaps matches TRBD2 (5 bases). The CDR3 extends over 15 amino acids. V was shortened by 4 bases and J by 0 bases, with 13 bases between the two germline ends. Per germline, CDR1 KGHSH and CDR2 LQKENI.

The J gene is TRBJ2-1, the V gene TRBV7-6; D possibly corresponds to TRBD1 (6 bases). The germline V gene encodes CDR1 SGHVS and CDR2 FNYEAQ. The CDR3 sequence is 15 residues long. The V end was cut by 4 bases, the J end by 7 bases, with 17 bases between. CDR3 nucleotides: TGTGCCAGCAGCTCAGTACTACAGGGAGCGAATGAGCAGTTCTTC. This translates into CASSSVLQGANEQFF.

As for this clone: The germline gene is not matched at one end of the junction; a read error may be the cause. The chain joins TRBV7-2 to TRBJ1-2; no reliable D call. Germline CDR1 and CDR2: SGHTA and FQGNSA. The CDR3 covers 11 residues. CDR3 loop: CVSSPSCGYTF. Here the CDR3 DNA reads TGTGTCAGCAGCCCCAGTTGCGGCTACACCTTC.

The rearrangement uses TRBV6-1 and TRBJ2-7; perhaps TRBD1 as D (5 bases). V lost 6 bases and J 7 bases, leaving 16 bases between the germline ends. Germline assignment: CDR1 MNHNS and CDR2 SASEGT. The CDR3 is made up of 13 amino acids. The DNA for the CDR3 is TGTGCCAGCAGCTTAGGGGCTCCTGGGGAGCAGTACTTC. Encoded protein: CASSLGAPGEQYF.

This sequence joins TRBV6-1 and TRBJ2-7; 8 bases align to TRBD1. Per the germline V gene, CDR1 is MNHNS and CDR2 is SASEGT. This CDR3 comprises 14 residues. V shed 6 bases and J 2 bases; nucleotides not matched to a gene: 6. The CDR3 sequence: CASSRTGRTYEQYF. The CDR3 bases are TGTGCCAGCAGCAGGACAGGGCGCACCTACGAGCAGTACTTC.

Details on this clone: Sequence at one end of the junction differs from germline and may be a read error. The genes are TRBV7-9 and TRBJ1-3; D not certain. Germline lookup yields CDR1 SEHNR and CDR2 FQNEAQ (reference sequence). This CDR3 has 13 amino acids. As DNA, the CDR3 is TGTTCCAGCACGGGTAGCTCTGGAAACACCATATATTTT. Its protein is CSSTGSSGNTIYF.

This clone occurred a few times. V is TRBV7-6 and J is TRBJ2-5, with TRBD1 identical over 9 bases. CDR1 is SGHVS and CDR2 is FNYEAQ in the germline V gene. J was trimmed by 2 bases and V by 5 bases; bases with no gene match: 3. The CDR3 consists of 14 residues. The CDR3 is CASSGQGPQETQYF. Written as DNA, the CDR3 is TGTGCCAGCAGCGGACAGGGGCCTCAAGAGACCCAGTACTTC.

The chain combines TRBV5-1 with TRBJ2-7; a weak D match, TRBD1 (5 bases). Germline CDR1 and CDR2: SGHRS and YFSETQ. The germline V and J ends were trimmed by 2 bases and 3 bases, with 12 bases remaining between them. This CDR3 is built from 14 residues. The CDR3 nucleotides read TGCGCCAGCAGCTTAGAACGGACAAGCTACGAGCAGTACTTC. It is translated as CASSLERTSYEQYF.

The genes are TRBV29-1 and TRBJ2-1; 10 nucleotides line up with TRBD2. From germline, CDR1 is SQVTM and CDR2 ANQGSEA. The length of the CDR3 is 13 residues. J lost 8 bases, V lost 6 bases, and 7 bases had no gene match. DNA of the CDR3: TGCAGCGTGTCAGCGGGGGGGCCATATGAGCAGTTCTTC. This codes for CSVSAGGPYEQFF.

J is TRBJ1-1 and V is TRBV7-6, with 8 bases matching TRBD1. Germline V gene data show CDR1 as SGHVS and CDR2 as FNYEAQ. The CDR3 runs 14 residues. J gave up 1 base and V 4 bases, and 2 bases lay outside the gene matches. CDR3 DNA: TGTGCCAGCAGCTCGGGACAGGAGAACACTGAAGCTTTCTTT. Residues: CASSSGQENTEAFF.

The V call is TRBV7-2, the J call TRBJ1-1; D is unresolved. Germline values: CDR1 SGHTA, CDR2 FQGNSA. V was clipped by 5 bases and J by 0 bases, with 16 bases between them. CDR3 size: 16 residues. CDR3 amino acids: CASSPRRVGMNTEAFF. CDR3 nucleotide sequence: TGTGCCAGCAGCCCAAGGCGGGTGGGGATGAACACTGAAGCTTTCTTT. Full variable domain (remainder filled in from reference TRBV7-2 and TRBJ1-1): GAGVSQSPSNKVTEKGKDVELRCDPISGHTALYWYRQSLGQGLEFLIYFQGNSAPDKSGLPSDRFSAERTGGSVSTLTIQRTQQEDSAVYLCASSPRRVGMNTEAFFGQGTRLTVV.

About this clone: At the DNA level, this CDR3 is encoded by other sequences in the same sample as well. V and J are TRBV7-9 and TRBJ2-7, with 13 bases that match TRBD2. The CDR3 is made up of 16 amino acids. Germline CDR1 is SEHNR and CDR2 is FQNEAQ (reference sequence). Losses at the gene ends were 0 bases for V and 5 bases for J; bases not matched to a gene: 4. The DNA for the CDR3 is TGTGCCAGCAGCTTAGCTGGACTAGCGGGGGTCCACGAGCAGTACTTC. It specifies CASSLAGLAGVHEQYF.

The gene calls are TRBV5-5 and TRBJ2-7; TRBD1 might be the D (6 bases). Trimming pared 0 bases from V and 0 bases from J, leaving 7 bases between. Per the germline V gene, CDR1 is SGHKS and CDR2 is YYEKEE (reference sequence). The CDR3 is 14 residues long. The CDR3 sequence is CASSLGRGSYEQYF. CDR3 nucleotides: TGTGCCAGCAGCTTGGGCAGGGGCTCCTACGAGCAGTACTTC.

V and J are TRBV6-5 and TRBJ1-1; D gene unclear. The CDR3 loop spans 13 amino acids. From germline, CDR1 is MNHEY and CDR2 SVGAGI. With 4 bases removed from V and 5 bases from J, the gap between germline ends came to 11 bases. CDR3 region: CASSSSGRTEAFF. The DNA for the CDR3 is TGTGCCAGCAGTTCGTCTGGGAGGACTGAAGCTTTCTTT.

The chain recombines TRBV25-1 with TRBJ2-3; 7 bases align to TRBD1. In germline, CDR1 is MGHDK, CDR2 SYGVNS. This CDR3 region has 14 residues. J was trimmed by 8 bases and V by 5 bases; bases with no gene match: 10. CDR3 DNA: TGTGCCAGCAGTCTTAGGACAGGTTCGGGTACGCAGTATTTT. Amino acid sequence: CASSLRTGSGTQYF.

As to this clone: One end of the junction fails to match germline, which may point to a read error. V is TRBV7-9 and J is TRBJ2-5; 7 bases map to TRBD1. From germline, CDR1 is SEHNR and CDR2 FQNEAQ (reference sequence). The CDR3 contains 14 residues. CDR3 protein: CSSSLGDSRETQYF. In DNA form, the CDR3 reads TGTTCCAGCAGCTTAGGGGACAGTCGCGAGACCCAGTACTTC. The complete variable domain, with remaining parts taken from reference TRBV7-9 and TRBJ2-5, reads DTGVSQNPRHKITKRGQNVTFRCDPISEHNRLYWYRQTLGQGPEFLTYFQNEAQLEKSRLLSDRFSAERPKGSFSTLEIQRTEQGDSAMYLCSSSLGDSRETQYFGPGTRLLVL.

CDR3 residues: CASSHEGVGTYEQYF. CDR3 DNA: TGTGCCAGCAGCCACGAGGGGGTTGGGACCTACGAGCAGTACTTC. The V and J genes are TRBV4-2 and TRBJ2-7, with D tentatively TRBD1 (6 bases). Trimming took 3 bases from V and 2 from J, leaving 14 bases between them. CDR1 and CDR2 (germline): LGHNA, YNFKEQ. The CDR3 spans 15 residues.

The chain carries TRBV5-1 and TRBJ1-2; 8 nucleotides match TRBD1. The germline V gene encodes CDR1 SGHRS and CDR2 YFSETQ. Germline trimming cut 1 base from V and 8 bases from J; bases unmatched to any gene: 13. The CDR3 length is 16 residues. This CDR3 reads CASSLWSGQGGSGYTF. DNA for the CDR3: TGCGCCAGCAGCTTGTGGTCCGGACAGGGAGGTTCCGGCTACACCTTC.

The chain is built from TRBV2 and TRBJ1-4; D gene uncertain. The germline V and J ends were trimmed by 7 bases and 8 bases, with 14 bases remaining between them. CDR1 is SNHLY, CDR2 FYNNEI, per germline. The CDR3 runs to 13 residues. DNA of the CDR3: TGTGCCAGCACGGGGTCCTTGAGAGAAAAACTGTTTTTT. Translation gives CASTGSLREKLFF. Based on the CDR3 plus reference TRBV2 and TRBJ1-4, the full variable domain is EPEVTQTPSHQVTQMGQEVILRCVPISNHLYFYWYRQILGQKVEFLVSFYNNEISEKSEIFDDQFSVERPDGSNFTLKIRSTKLEDSAMYFCASTGSLREKLFFGSGTQLSVL.

J is TRBJ1-6 and V is TRBV7-6; D is unclear. The CDR3 loop spans 15 amino acids. Germline CDR1 reads SGHVS; CDR2 reads FNYEAQ. The V end was cut by 2 bases, the J end by 7 bases, with 12 bases between. CDR3 sequence (DNA): TGTGCCAGCAGCTTAACGCGGGGATTGAATTCACCCCTCCACTTT. Residues: CASSLTRGLNSPLHF.

J is TRBJ2-5 and V is TRBV11-2; TRBD2 matches 9 bases. Germline V CDR1 and CDR2: SGHAT, FQNNGV. This CDR3 comprises 15 residues. V trimming: 7 bases; J trimming: 4 bases; junction bases outside the gene matches: 10. The CDR3 sequence: CASIVWRGGRETQYF. For the CDR3, the DNA is TGTGCCAGCATCGTTTGGCGGGGGGGCCGAGAGACCCAGTACTTC.

The V call is TRBV4-2, the J call TRBJ1-2; TRBD1 aligns across 7 bases. Germline CDR1 and CDR2: LGHNA and YNFKEQ. V was pared by 0 bases and J by 3 bases, with 10 bases of the junction left unmatched. The CDR3 is 17 amino acids. The CDR3 DNA reads TGTGCCAGCAGCCAAGAGGCAGGGGGATTGGCAGACTATGGCTACACCTTC. Translating it yields CASSQEAGGLADYGYTF.

The V gene is TRBV7-9, the J gene TRBJ2-1, with 9 positions matching TRBD2. Trimming cost V 4 bases and J 6 bases; bases outside gene matches: 7. CDR3 length equals 15 residues. Germline-derived CDR1 and CDR2 are SEHNR and FQNEAQ (reference sequence). DNA for the CDR3: TGTGCCAGCAGCTCTAAGCGGGGGGATGGCAATGAGCAGTTCTTC. The encoded protein is CASSSKRGDGNEQFF.

The chain recombines TRBV7-3 with TRBJ2-3, with 11 bases lining up with TRBD2. Per the germline V gene, CDR1 is SGHTA and CDR2 is FQGTGA. J gave up 4 bases and V 4 bases, and 4 bases lay outside the gene matches. This CDR3 spans 15 amino acids. CDR3 DNA sequence: TGTGCCAGCAGCTCAGTAGCGGGGGGGGCAGATACGCAGTATTTT. It yields the protein CASSSVAGGADTQYF.

The chain combines TRBV11-2 with TRBJ1-6, with a tentative D call TRBD1 (6 bases). CDR1 and CDR2 from the germline V gene are SGHAT and FQNNGV. The length of the CDR3 is 14 residues. V lost 0 bases and J 9 bases, leaving 9 bases between the germline ends. The DNA for the CDR3 is TGTGCCAGCAGCTTAGAACAGGGAATTTCACCCCTCCACTTT. Protein: CASSLEQGISPLHF.

This chain connects TRBV15 to TRBJ2-3, with D maybe TRBD2 (6 bases). This CDR3 has 16 residues. Deletions cut 5 bases from V and 0 bases from J, with 15 bases between. Germline CDR1 LNHNV, CDR2 YYDKDF (reference sequence). CDR3 amino acids: CATSSAGSGSTDTQYF. CDR3 sequence (DNA): TGTGCCACCAGCTCGGCGGGGTCCGGGAGCACAGATACGCAGTATTTT.

The V gene is TRBV5-1, the J gene TRBJ2-6; unclear D gene. The CDR3 is 14 residues long. The V and J ends lost 4 bases and 2 bases respectively, with 7 bases between them. CDR1 is SGHRS and CDR2 is YFSETQ in the germline V gene. CDR3 loop: CASSLPPGANVLTF. The CDR3, as DNA: TGCGCCAGCAGCCTTCCCCCTGGGGCCAACGTCCTGACTTTC.